This record looks at one TCR beta chain sequence and its context. What it binds is not known. Only in-frame clones appear in the TCRdb table, and some are missing; sequencing was by immunoSEQ multiplex PCR. The repertoire includes about 2.3 million clones, 92% of them detected once, and 0.37% sits in the top ten. The ends lost 4 bases at V and 11 bases at J; junction bases unmatched: 4. CDR3 length: 12 amino acids. Germline V gene lookup returns CDR1 SGHDN and CDR2 FVKESK. This specimen belongs to a study of shared clonotypes between healthy human individuals. Whole-study results and caveats: The study found lower generation probabilities in non-shared clonotypes than in those shared by all four donors.

The study drew all its donors from Caucasian adults living in Nashville, Tennessee. Subsets obtained from CD4+ cells comprised CD45RA+ naive and CD45RA-negative memory cells. This sequence originates from a man aged 18-30 years in good health. Some clones in this sample may be carry-over from other donors' samples. The sequenced material came from naive CD4+ T cells from PBMCs. Subset defined: CD45RA+ positively selected. The chain recombines TRBV14 with TRBJ1-1; 10 bases are a match to TRBD1. The CDR3 spells CASSPGQGSAFF. CDR3 DNA sequence: TGTGCCAGCAGCCCGGGACAGGGGTCGGCTTTCTTT.